This record covers a single T cell receptor beta chain. This clone's antigen is unknown. Mismatch with germline at one junction end may stem from a read error. The data were obtained in a study of Graves' ophthalmopathy and Graves' hyperthyroidism (dated by TCRdb to between 2017 and 2018). About the investigation overall: Hyperthyroidism was defined as stable when no progression to ophthalmopathy occurred within 18 months of follow-up. Following sample collection, hyperthyroidism patients were given methimazole at a starting dose of 30 mg daily, and ophthalmopathy patients were given high-dose intravenous methylprednisolone. In roughly 6 hyperthyroidism patients, the T-cell repertoire of thyroid tissue was compared with the T-cell repertoire of blood. For independent validation, a separate cohort was made up of approximately 19 hyperthyroidism patients plus 17 patients who later progressed from hyperthyroidism to ophthalmopathy. The study used signatures of the TCR beta repertoire to tell Graves' ophthalmopathy apart from Graves' hyperthyroidism and to predict which patients would progress to ophthalmopathy. In total, 135 blood samples were TCR-sequenced: fewer than 50 ophthalmopathy, some 75 hyperthyroidism and about 17 hyperthyroidism-to-ophthalmopathy patients. To explore V-J signatures that distinguish ophthalmopathy from hyperthyroidism, a discovery set of roughly 98 patients was enrolled, made up of 40 to 45 with ophthalmopathy and roughly 57 with stable hyperthyroidism.

Hyperthyroidism patients were newly diagnosed, with disease duration under 2 months, and aged 18 to 65 years. Anyone with other autoimmune diseases, uncontrolled infections, pregnancy or lactation was excluded from the study. Diagnosis was based on clinical symptoms, serum thyroxine, TRAb, thyroid ultrasound and orbital computed tomography. Trizol reagent was used to extract the total RNA, and its quality was then checked on an Agilent 2100 Bioanalyzer. For repertoire sequencing, TCR beta CDR3 regions were amplified from RNA transcripts. The first round was an RT-PCR using HTBI primers with the Qiagen OneStep RT-PCR kit, and this first round was followed by a second-round multiplex PCR, then size selection and purification. Libraries were sequenced paired-end with 100 bp reads on an Illumina HiSeq2000. The authors' pipeline ran thus. SOAPnuke was used for read processing, and reads with adapters, uncalled bases, a mean Phred below 15, or no exact constant-primer or identifier match were discarded. COPE v1.2.5 was used to merge the high-quality paired reads. Clonotypes were defined as unique nucleotide sequences and were aligned to IMGT TRB V, D and J references using MiTCR v1.1. Analysis was restricted to V-J combinations with a frequency above 0.0001, which covered 99% to 99.2% of repertoires. For each V-J combination, a TCR clonal expansion and chaos score was defined as F50 clonal expansion divided by the chaos observed in the TCRdist matrix. Features were reduced by Welch's t-statistics and random forest to roughly 14 V-J combinations, which fed a naive Bayes classifier. The Morisita-Horn index was used to measure how similar the thyroid and blood repertoires were. Starting from the raw public reads, TCRdb applied fastp trimming at Q25, assembled clones with MiXCR and retained in-frame beta chains. All rows with the same CDR3 protein become a single entry with the most common DNA and genes. The V and J calls reflect TCRdb's pipeline rather than the authors' work. The sample table holds over a million distinct CDR3 sequences, of which 36% were seen once. The ten largest clones capture roughly 10% of the sample.

The paper's findings and limits, for the study overall: Most of the expanded thyroid clonotypes with a frequency above 0.001 were also detected in blood, and it was suggested that the thyroid immune response may be reflected by blood repertoires. Ophthalmopathy was separated from stable hyperthyroidism by the 13-signature model with 85% to 90% sensitivity and 81.08% specificity in cross-validation and with 80%/75% in the test set. No statistical method was used to set the sample size in advance, and the investigators knew which group each participant was assigned to. In validation, the model predicted ophthalmopathy progression with more than 55% sensitivity and about 73% specificity; roughly eleven predicted patients were CT-confirmed with GO in a median of roughly 6.8 months.

The TCR was taken from an adult man with Graves' hyperthyroidism. Sequencing was performed on peripheral blood or thyroid tissue (not recorded which).

CDR3 loop: CASSYLPGQGNYSYTF. The DNA sequence is given as TGTGCCAGCAGCTATCTTCCGGGACAGGGGAACTATAGCTACACCTTC. Here the chain combines TRBV7-4 and TRBJ1-2; TRBD1 agrees with 10 junctional bases. Reading the germline V gene gives CDR1 SGHVT and CDR2 SQSDAQ. Measured from the cysteine to the phenylalanine, the CDR3 is 16 residues long. The only DNA kept is the CDR3, 48 bases in frame from the first base.